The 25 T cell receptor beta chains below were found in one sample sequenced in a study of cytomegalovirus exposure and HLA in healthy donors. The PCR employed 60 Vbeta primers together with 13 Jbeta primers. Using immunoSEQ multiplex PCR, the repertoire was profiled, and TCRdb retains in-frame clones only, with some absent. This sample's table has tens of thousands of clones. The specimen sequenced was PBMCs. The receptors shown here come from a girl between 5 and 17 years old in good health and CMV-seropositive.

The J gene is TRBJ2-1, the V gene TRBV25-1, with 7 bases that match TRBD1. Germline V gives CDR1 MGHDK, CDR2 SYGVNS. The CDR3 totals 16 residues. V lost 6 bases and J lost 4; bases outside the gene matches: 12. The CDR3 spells CASSPRNRDSYNEQFF. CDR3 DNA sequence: TGTGCCAGCAGCCCGAGAAATCGGGACAGTTACAATGAGCAGTTCTTC.

The CDR3 reads CATSRDRSGGTYEQYF. The CDR3 DNA is TGTGCCACCAGCAGAGATAGAAGCGGGGGAACCTACGAGCAGTACTTC. The rearrangement joins TRBV15 to TRBJ2-7, with TRBD2 identical over 8 bases. CDR3 length: 16 residues. Germline-derived CDR1 and CDR2 are LNHNV and YYDKDF (reference sequence). V trimming: 0 bases; J trimming: 2 bases; junction bases outside the gene matches: 6.

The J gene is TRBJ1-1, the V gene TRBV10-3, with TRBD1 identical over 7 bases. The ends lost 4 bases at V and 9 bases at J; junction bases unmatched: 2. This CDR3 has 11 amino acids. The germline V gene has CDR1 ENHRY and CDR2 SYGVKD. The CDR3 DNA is TGTGCCATCAGTGGGACAGGCCAAGCTTTCTTT. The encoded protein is CAISGTGQAFF.

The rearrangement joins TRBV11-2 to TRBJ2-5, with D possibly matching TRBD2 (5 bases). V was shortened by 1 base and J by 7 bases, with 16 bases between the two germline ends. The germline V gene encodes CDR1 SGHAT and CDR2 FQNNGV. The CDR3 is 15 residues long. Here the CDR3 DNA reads TGTGCCAGCAGCTTAGTGGACTCCCCTTGGTGGACCCAGTACTTC. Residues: CASSLVDSPWWTQYF.

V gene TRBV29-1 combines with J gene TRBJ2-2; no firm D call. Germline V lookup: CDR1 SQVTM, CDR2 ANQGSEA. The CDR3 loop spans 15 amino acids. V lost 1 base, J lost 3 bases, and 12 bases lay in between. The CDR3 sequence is CSVEVADPYTGELFF. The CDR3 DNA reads TGCAGCGTTGAAGTAGCCGATCCCTACACCGGGGAGCTGTTTTTT.

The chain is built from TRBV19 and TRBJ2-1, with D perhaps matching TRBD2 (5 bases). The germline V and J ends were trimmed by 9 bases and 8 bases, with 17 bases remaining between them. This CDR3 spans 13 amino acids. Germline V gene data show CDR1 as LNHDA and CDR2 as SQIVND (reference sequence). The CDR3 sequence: CASKSGRSDEQFF. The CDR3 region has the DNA TGTGCCAGCAAGTCGGGAAGGTCAGATGAGCAGTTCTTC.

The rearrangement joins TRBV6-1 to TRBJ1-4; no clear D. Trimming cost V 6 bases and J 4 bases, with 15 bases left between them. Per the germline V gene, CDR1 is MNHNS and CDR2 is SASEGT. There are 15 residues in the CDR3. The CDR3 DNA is TGTGCCAGCAGCTCAGAACGGGGATATAATGAAAAACTGTTTTTT. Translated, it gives CASSSERGYNEKLFF.

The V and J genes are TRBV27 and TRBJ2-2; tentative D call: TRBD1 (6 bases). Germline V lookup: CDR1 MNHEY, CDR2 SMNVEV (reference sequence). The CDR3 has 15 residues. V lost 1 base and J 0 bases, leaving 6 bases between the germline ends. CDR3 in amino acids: CASSLYRANTGELFF. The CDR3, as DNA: TGTGCCAGCAGTTTATACAGGGCGAACACCGGGGAGCTGTTTTTT.

DNA for the CDR3: TGCGCCAGCAGCTTGTTGGACACCCTGAACACTGAAGCTTTCTTT. This translates into CASSLLDTLNTEAFF. The chain employs TRBV5-1 and TRBJ1-1; D is possibly TRBD1 (5 bases). CDR1 and CDR2 from the germline V gene are SGHRS and YFSETQ. Trimming took off 1 base at V and 0 bases at J, with 10 bases between the two ends. This CDR3 is 15 amino acids long. The full variable domain, its missing parts supplied by reference TRBV5-1 and TRBJ1-1, is KAGVTQTPRYLIKTRGQQVTLSCSPISGHRSVSWYQQTPGQGLQFLFEYFSETQRNKGNFPGRFSGRQFSNSRSEMNVSTLELGDSALYLCASSLLDTLNTEAFFGQGTRLTVV.

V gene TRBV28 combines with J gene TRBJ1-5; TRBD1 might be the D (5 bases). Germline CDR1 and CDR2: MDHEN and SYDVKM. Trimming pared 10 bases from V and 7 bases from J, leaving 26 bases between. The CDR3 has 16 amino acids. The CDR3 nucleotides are TGTGCCACGATACGGGGGGGTACGGGTGGACGGCAGCCCCAGCATTTT. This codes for CATIRGGTGGRQPQHF.

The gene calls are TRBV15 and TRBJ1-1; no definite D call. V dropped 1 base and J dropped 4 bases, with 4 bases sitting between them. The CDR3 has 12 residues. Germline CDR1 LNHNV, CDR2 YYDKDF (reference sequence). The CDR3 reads CATSRGGTEAFF. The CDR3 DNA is TGTGCCACCAGCAGAGGAGGCACTGAAGCTTTCTTT. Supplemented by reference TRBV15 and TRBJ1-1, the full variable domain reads DAMVIQNPRYQVTQFGKPVTLSCSQTLNHNVMYWYQQKSSQAPKLLFHYYDKDFNNEADTPDNFQSRRPNTSFCFLDIRSPGLGDTAMYLCATSRGGTEAFFGQGTRLTVV.

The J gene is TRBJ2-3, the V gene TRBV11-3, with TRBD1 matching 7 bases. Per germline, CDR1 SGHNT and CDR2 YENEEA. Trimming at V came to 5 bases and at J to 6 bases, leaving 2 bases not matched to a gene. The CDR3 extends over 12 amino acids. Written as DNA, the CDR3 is TGTGCCAGCAGCCCCAGGGGGGATACGCAGTATTTT. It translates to CASSPRGDTQYF.

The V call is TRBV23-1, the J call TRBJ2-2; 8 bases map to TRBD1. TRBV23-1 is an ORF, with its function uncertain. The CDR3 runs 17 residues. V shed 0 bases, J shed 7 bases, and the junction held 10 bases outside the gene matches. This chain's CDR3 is CASSQSRRQGLGGELFF. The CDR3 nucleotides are TGCGCCAGCAGTCAATCGAGGAGACAGGGGTTAGGCGGGGAGCTGTTTTTT.

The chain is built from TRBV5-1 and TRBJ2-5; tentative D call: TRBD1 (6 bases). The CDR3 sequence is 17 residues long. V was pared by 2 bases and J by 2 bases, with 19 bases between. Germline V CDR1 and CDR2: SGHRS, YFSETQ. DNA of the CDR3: TGCGCCAGCAGCTTTGGCCGAGAGTCCCAGGGGCAAGAGACCCAGTACTTC. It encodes CASSFGRESQGQETQYF.

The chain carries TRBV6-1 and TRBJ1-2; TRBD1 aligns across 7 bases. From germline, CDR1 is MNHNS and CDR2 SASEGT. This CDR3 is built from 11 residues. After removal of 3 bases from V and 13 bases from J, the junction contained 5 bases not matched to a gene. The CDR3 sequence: CASSDNRGSTF. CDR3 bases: TGTGCCAGCAGTGACAACAGGGGCAGCACCTTC.

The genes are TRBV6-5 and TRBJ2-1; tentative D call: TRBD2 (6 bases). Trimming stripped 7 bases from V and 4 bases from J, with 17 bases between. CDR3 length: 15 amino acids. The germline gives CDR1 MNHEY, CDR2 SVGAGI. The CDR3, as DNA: TGTGCCAGCACCCCCTTGCGGGGCGGTTACAATGAGCAGTTCTTC. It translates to CASTPLRGGYNEQFF.

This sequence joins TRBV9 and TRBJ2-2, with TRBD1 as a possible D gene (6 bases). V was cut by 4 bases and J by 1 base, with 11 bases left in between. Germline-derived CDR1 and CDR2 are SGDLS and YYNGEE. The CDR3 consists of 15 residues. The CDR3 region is CASSLWTENTGELFF. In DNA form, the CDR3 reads TGTGCCAGCAGCCTGTGGACAGAGAACACCGGGGAGCTGTTTTTT.

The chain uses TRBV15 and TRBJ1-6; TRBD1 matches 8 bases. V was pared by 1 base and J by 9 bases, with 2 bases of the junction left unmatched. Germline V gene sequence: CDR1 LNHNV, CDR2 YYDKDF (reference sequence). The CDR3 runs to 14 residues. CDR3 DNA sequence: TGTGCCACCAGCAGAGGACAGGGGAGTTCACCCCTCCACTTT. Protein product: CATSRGQGSSPLHF.

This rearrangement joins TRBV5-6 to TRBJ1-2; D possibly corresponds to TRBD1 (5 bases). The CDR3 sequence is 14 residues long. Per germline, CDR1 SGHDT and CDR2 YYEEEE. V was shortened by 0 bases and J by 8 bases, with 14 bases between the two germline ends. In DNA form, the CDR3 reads TGTGCCAGCAGCTTGGGAAGAGGGGCGGGAGGCTACACCTTC. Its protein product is CASSLGRGAGGYTF.

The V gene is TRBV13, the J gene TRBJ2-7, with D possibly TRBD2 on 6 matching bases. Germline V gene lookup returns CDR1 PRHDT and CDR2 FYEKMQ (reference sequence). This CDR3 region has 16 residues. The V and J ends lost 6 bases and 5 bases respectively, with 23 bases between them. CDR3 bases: TGTGCCAGCAGTTCCACGGGGGTACAGACTCTGGACGAGCAGTACTTC. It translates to CASSSTGVQTLDEQYF.

In DNA form, the CDR3 reads TGTGCCAGCAGCTTAGAACGGGGGGTCATTAACAATGAGCAGTTCTTC. It translates to CASSLERGVINNEQFF. V and J are TRBV11-2 and TRBJ2-1; TRBD2 matches 7 bases. The CDR3 spans 16 residues. CDR1 SGHAT and CDR2 FQNNGV come from the germline V gene. Unmatched junction bases numbered 7, after V lost 0 bases and J lost 5 bases.

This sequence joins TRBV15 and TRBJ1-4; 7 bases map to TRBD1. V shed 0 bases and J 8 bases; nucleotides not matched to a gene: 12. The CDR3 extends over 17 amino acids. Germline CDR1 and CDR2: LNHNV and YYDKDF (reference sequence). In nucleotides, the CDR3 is TGTGCCACCAGCAGAGACCCCCCAGGGGGTTCGAGGGAAAAACTGTTTTTT. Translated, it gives CATSRDPPGGSREKLFF.

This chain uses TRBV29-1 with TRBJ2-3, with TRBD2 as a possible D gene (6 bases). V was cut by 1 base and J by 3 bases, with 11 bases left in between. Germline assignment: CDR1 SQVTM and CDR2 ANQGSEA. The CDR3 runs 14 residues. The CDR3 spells CSVEARGGTDTQYF. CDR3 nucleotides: TGCAGCGTTGAAGCCCGGGGAGGTACAGATACGCAGTATTTT.

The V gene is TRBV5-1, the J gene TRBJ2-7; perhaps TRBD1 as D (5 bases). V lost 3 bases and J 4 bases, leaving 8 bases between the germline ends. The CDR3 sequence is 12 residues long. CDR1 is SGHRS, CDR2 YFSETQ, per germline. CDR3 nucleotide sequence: TGCGCCAGCAGCTCCCAGGGATACGAGCAGTACTTC. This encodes CASSSQGYEQYF.

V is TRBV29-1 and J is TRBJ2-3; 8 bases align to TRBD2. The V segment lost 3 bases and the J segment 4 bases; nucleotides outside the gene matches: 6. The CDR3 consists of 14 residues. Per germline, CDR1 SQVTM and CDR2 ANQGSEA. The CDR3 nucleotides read TGCAGCGTTGACCCTCGGGGGGGGCCAGATACGCAGTATTTT. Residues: CSVDPRGGPDTQYF.